This TCR beta chain appears in the sequencing data of a study of blood T cells in healthy people across ages. General study findings and limits: Older age coincided with a roughly linear decline in TCR beta diversity per million T cells.

For the second PCR, which ran for about 6 to 11 cycles, a sample-barcoded 5' primer and a J-beta primer mix were used. At least 3 million CDR3-containing paired-end reads were obtained per sample. TCRdb called the 5' RACE reads again in MiXCR, with one record for every CDR3 protein. This repertoire shows approximately 1,000,000 distinct CDR3 sequences, 35% to 40% found once; its top ten account for approximately 14%. This clonotype was observed many times. Its antigen is unidentified. Every donor provided 8.5 to 10 milliliters of peripheral blood. Germline lookup yields CDR1 SGHRS and CDR2 YFSETQ. The CDR3 loop spans 15 amino acids. Trimming took 6 bases from V and 11 from J, leaving 26 bases between them.

Sequencing was carried out using blood. The V and J genes are TRBV5-1 and TRBJ2-5, with a possible D match to TRBD2 (6 bases). The sequence derives from a young man in good health. CDR3 amino acids: CASIQEAGNYNEQYF. In DNA form, the CDR3 reads TGCGCCAGCATCCAAGAGGCGGGGAACTACAATGAGCAGTACTTC. The whole variable domain, filled in from reference TRBV5-1 and TRBJ2-5, reads KAGVTQTPRYLIKTRGQQVTLSCSPISGHRSVSWYQQTPGQGLQFLFEYFSETQRNKGNFPGRFSGRQFSNSRSEMNVSTLELGDSALYLCASIQEAGNYNEQYFGPGTRLLVL.